The 3 T cell receptor beta chains below all came from one sample that was sequenced in a study of Tregs in tolerant kidney transplant recipients. Profiled with immunoSEQ multiplex PCR; TCRdb holds only in-frame clones, not every one. The profile shows some 250,000 clones, 80% to 85% of them singletons. The material sequenced was CD4+ T cells from blood. These receptors were obtained from a human donor in good health.

This rearrangement joins TRBV5-1 to TRBJ2-2, with TRBD2 matching 10 bases. Germline CDR1 and CDR2: SGHRS and YFSETQ. The ends lost 6 bases at V and 2 bases at J; junction bases unmatched: 4. The CDR3 is 15 amino acids. The CDR3 DNA reads as TGCGCCAGCAAACTAGCGGGGATTAACACCGGGGAGCTGTTTTTT. Protein: CASKLAGINTGELFF.

Written as DNA, the CDR3 is TGTGCCAACGCCAGGGGGCCCAGCAATCAGCCCCAGCATTTT. Protein sequence: CANARGPSNQPQHF. The V gene is TRBV5-8, the J gene TRBJ1-5; TRBD1 agrees at 8 bases. The germline gives CDR1 SGHTS, CDR2 YDEGEE. This CDR3 region has 14 residues. V shed 9 bases and J 1 base; nucleotides not matched to a gene: 6.

The chain links TRBV10-3 to TRBJ2-3; D tentatively fits TRBD1 or TRBD2 (6 bases each). Deletions cut 7 bases from V and 3 bases from J, with 14 bases between. This CDR3 has 14 residues. Germline assignment: CDR1 ENHRY and CDR2 SYGVKD. CDR3 protein: CAITEGVATDTQYF. In DNA form, the CDR3 reads TGTGCCATCACGGAGGGGGTGGCTACAGATACGCAGTATTTT.